These 28 T cell receptor beta chains came from one sample sequenced in a study of identical twins. TCRdb passed the 5' RACE reads through MiXCR, listing each CDR3 protein once. The table has around 500,000 distinct CDR3 sequences, 12% to 15% seen once; the top ten hold around 0.52%. These same records also appear under a second study, on yellow fever vaccine responses in identical twins.

The sequencing sample was made of CD4+ T cells sorted from blood. The receptors shown here come from a woman aged 18-35 years in good health.

This clonotype came up a few times. The J gene is TRBJ1-2, the V gene TRBV2; 7 bases line up with TRBD1. J was trimmed by 4 bases and V by 2 bases; bases with no gene match: 4. There are 14 residues in the CDR3. Germline CDR1 and CDR2: SNHLY and FYNNEI. As DNA, the CDR3 is TGTGCCAGCAGTGAAAAGGGACAGATCTATGGCTACACCTTC. It translates to CASSEKGQIYGYTF.

This clonotype was counted between two and nine times. This sequence joins TRBV2 and TRBJ2-1; TRBD2 might be the D (7 bases). Germline values: CDR1 SNHLY, CDR2 FYNNEI. The CDR3 consists of 13 residues. V was clipped by 8 bases and J by 3 bases, with 11 bases between them. This CDR3 is CASGGAVYNEQFF. DNA of the CDR3: TGTGCCAGCGGGGGGGCTGTCTACAATGAGCAGTTCTTC. The entire variable domain, with the rest obtained from reference TRBV2 and TRBJ2-1, is as follows: EPEVTQTPSHQVTQMGQEVILRCVPISNHLYFYWYRQILGQKVEFLVSFYNNEISEKSEIFDDQFSVERPDGSNFTLKIRSTKLEDSAMYFCASGGAVYNEQFFGPGTRLTVL.

The V gene is TRBV9, the J gene TRBJ2-2, with 7 bases lining up with TRBD2. The V gene end was trimmed by 4 bases and the J gene end by 0 bases; junction bases not matched to a gene: 9. CDR1 and CDR2 (germline): SGDLS, YYNGEE. The CDR3 sequence is 17 residues long. The CDR3 region has the DNA TGTGCCAGCAGCCCCCGTTGGGGGGGGGCGAACACCGGGGAGCTGTTTTTT. Encoded protein: CASSPRWGGANTGELFF.

Comments on this clonotype: A much larger clone differs from this one at a single base, so this may be a read error. The V call is TRBV7-2, the J call TRBJ1-1, with D unresolved. The germline V gene encodes CDR1 SGHTA and CDR2 FQGNSA. CDR3 length: 13 residues. Trimming removed 5 bases at V and 0 bases at J, with 7 bases between. CDR3 in DNA: TGTGCCAGCAGCGTTTCAGTGAACACTGAAGCTTTCTTT. It codes for CASSVSVNTEAFF.

The gene calls are TRBV5-1 and TRBJ2-1, with no clear D. Germline CDR1 SGHRS, CDR2 YFSETQ. The CDR3 runs 12 residues. V was shortened by 4 bases and J by 5 bases, with 7 bases between the two germline ends. The DNA of the CDR3 is TGCGCCAGCAGCCCCCCGAACAATGAGCAGTTCTTC. Its protein product is CASSPPNNEQFF.

This clonotype was seen a handful of times. V usage is TRBV12-3 or TRBV12-4 and J usage is TRBJ1-5; 7 nucleotides align to TRBD1. CDR3 length: 14 residues. After removal of 5 bases from V and 7 bases from J, the junction contained 8 bases not matched to a gene. The CDR3 DNA is TGTGCCAGCAGTCCGTCAAGGGGGCGACAGCCCCAGCATTTT. Residues: CASSPSRGRQPQHF.

This clonotype was observed a few times. J is TRBJ2-7 and V is TRBV10-3; D is uncertain. This CDR3 has 15 residues. V gave up 0 bases and J gave up 5 bases, with 14 bases separating them. Germline CDR1 reads ENHRY; CDR2 reads SYGVKD. The CDR3, as DNA: TGTGCCATCAGTGAGTCGAAGAGGTTCGACCACGAGCAGTACTTC. It yields the protein CAISESKRFDHEQYF.

This chain connects TRBV24-1 to TRBJ2-2, with 7 bases aligning to TRBD2. Per the germline V gene, CDR1 is KGHDR and CDR2 is SFDVKD. The CDR3 has 15 residues. V lost 4 bases and J lost 9; bases outside the gene matches: 10. The CDR3: CATSDGPSGARELFF. DNA for the CDR3: TGTGCCACCAGTGACGGGCCCAGCGGGGCCCGGGAGCTGTTTTTT.

This clonotype was seen a handful of times. The chain couples TRBV9 to TRBJ2-6, with D possibly being TRBD1 (6 bases). V shed 0 bases and J shed 4 bases, with 11 bases lying between them. The germline gives CDR1 SGDLS, CDR2 YYNGEE. The CDR3 consists of 16 residues. The CDR3 here is CASSVAQGLGANVLTF. CDR3 bases: TGTGCCAGCAGCGTAGCCCAGGGGTTGGGGGCCAACGTCCTGACTTTC.

This clonotype has a handful of counts. The chain links TRBV7-9 to TRBJ2-1; TRBD2 matches at 14 bases. Germline CDR1 is SEHNR and CDR2 is FQNEAQ (reference sequence). The CDR3 sequence is 16 residues long. The J segment lost 9 bases and the V segment lost 4 bases, leaving 8 bases of the junction unmatched. CDR3 DNA sequence: TGTGCCAGCAGCTCGGGACTAGCGGGAGTGGGGGGTGAGCAGTTCTTC. Translating it yields CASSSGLAGVGGEQFF.

This clonotype was picked up a small number of times. The gene calls are TRBV6-5 and TRBJ2-7, with 8 bases identical to TRBD2. CDR3 length: 13 residues. Trimming cost V 6 bases and J 1 base; bases outside gene matches: 2. Germline V lookup: CDR1 MNHEY, CDR2 SVGAGI. The CDR3 nucleotides read TGTGCCAGCAGGCGGGGGGTATCCTACGAGCAGTACTTC. It yields the protein CASRRGVSYEQYF.

This clonotype has a count of ten or more. The CDR3 region is CASSTQRHEQFF. The CDR3 region has the DNA TGTGCCAGCAGCACACAGAGGCATGAGCAGTTCTTC. The V gene is TRBV5-6, the J gene TRBJ2-1; D unclear. CDR1 and CDR2 from the germline V gene are SGHDT and YYEEEE. CDR3 size: 12 residues. V shed 4 bases and J shed 8 bases, with 10 bases lying between them.

This clonotype was detected a few times. The chain uses TRBV20-1 and TRBJ2-1, with D uncertain. The ends were cut back, 7 bases at V and 9 bases at J, with 10 bases in the middle. This CDR3 spans 10 amino acids. Germline V CDR1 and CDR2: DFQATT, SNEGSKA (reference sequence). The CDR3 sequence is CSGWAGEQFF. CDR3 sequence (DNA): TGCAGTGGATGGGCTGGTGAGCAGTTCTTC.

This clonotype was observed at least ten times. In DNA, the CDR3 is TGTGCCAGCAGCCTTTGGGGGGGCGAGACCCAGTACTTC. This sequence encodes CASSLWGGETQYF. This chain uses TRBV7-9 with TRBJ2-5; tentative D call: TRBD2 (7 bases). The CDR3 contains 13 residues. V lost 5 bases and J lost 5, with 12 bases in between. Germline CDR1 SEHNR, CDR2 FQNEAQ (reference sequence).

The chain employs TRBV28 and TRBJ1-2, with D uncertain. The germline V gene encodes CDR1 MDHEN and CDR2 SYDVKM. CDR3 size: 13 residues. V shed 1 base and J shed 2 bases, with 5 bases lying between them. The CDR3 is CASSLSQNYGYTF. DNA of the CDR3: TGTGCCAGCAGTTTATCACAGAACTATGGCTACACCTTC.

This clonotype was observed a few times. The chain recombines TRBV28 with TRBJ2-3, with 10 positions matching TRBD2. The CDR3 sequence is 16 residues long. The germline CDR1 and CDR2 sequences are MDHEN and SYDVKM. V trimming: 3 bases; J trimming: 2 bases; junction bases outside the gene matches: 5. CDR3 DNA: TGTGCCAGCAGTTTCATTCTAGCGGGGGCCACAGATACGCAGTATTTT. Translation gives CASSFILAGATDTQYF.

In this sample, this clonotype turned up a few times. V and J are TRBV28 and TRBJ2-5; a possible D gene is TRBD1 (6 bases). The CDR3 has 13 amino acids. CDR1 and CDR2 (germline): MDHEN, SYDVKM. Trimming left V 6 bases short and J 5 bases short, with 13 bases between. As DNA, the CDR3 is TGTGCCAGCAGGACTACAGGGACGGAGACCCAGTACTTC. This codes for CASRTTGTETQYF.

The chain carries TRBV7-2 and TRBJ2-2; possibly TRBD1 or TRBD2 for D (5 bases each). The CDR3 is made up of 15 amino acids. Germline CDR1 SGHTA, CDR2 FQGNSA. V lost 9 bases, J lost 5 bases, and 19 bases lay in between. CDR3 loop: CASQEGPIKTGELFF. CDR3 DNA: TGTGCCAGTCAAGAGGGGCCCATAAAGACCGGGGAGCTGTTTTTT. The full variable domain, with the rest looked up from reference TRBV7-2 and TRBJ2-2, is GAGVSQSPSNKVTEKGKDVELRCDPISGHTALYWYRQSLGQGLEFLIYFQGNSAPDKSGLPSDRFSAERTGGSVSTLTIQRTQQEDSAVYLCASQEGPIKTGELFFGEGSRLTVL.

V gene TRBV20-1 combines with J gene TRBJ2-3, with TRBD2 matching 15 bases. The length of the CDR3 is 16 residues. V shed 4 bases, J shed 6 bases, and the junction held 8 bases outside the gene matches. CDR1 and CDR2 from the germline V gene are DFQATT and SNEGSKA (reference sequence). CDR3 residues: CSAKPVGLAGGDTQYF. CDR3 DNA sequence: TGCAGTGCTAAACCCGTAGGACTAGCGGGGGGGGATACGCAGTATTTT.

The V and J genes are TRBV6-2 or TRBV6-3 and TRBJ2-1; 8 bases line up with TRBD2. Trimming removed 2 bases from V and 6 bases from J; junction bases left unmatched: 6. The germline gives CDR1 MNHEY, CDR2 SVGEGT. This CDR3 region has 15 residues. The CDR3 loop is CASSYGLALLNEQFF. The CDR3 DNA reads TGTGCCAGCAGTTACGGACTAGCTTTACTCAATGAGCAGTTCTTC.

This clonotype has just a few counts. The chain carries TRBV28 and TRBJ2-2; 13 bases fit TRBD2. Germline-derived CDR1 and CDR2 are MDHEN and SYDVKM. V was clipped by 3 bases and J by 3 bases; unmatched bases: 10. CDR3 size: 19 residues. CDR3 protein: CASSFPLGTSGTDTGELFF. The CDR3 nucleotides read TGTGCCAGCAGTTTCCCGCTTGGGACTAGCGGGACCGACACCGGGGAGCTGTTTTTT.

This clonotype was counted many times. This rearrangement joins TRBV10-1 to TRBJ2-3; 7 bases line up with TRBD2. CDR1 is WNHNN, CDR2 SYGVQD, per germline (reference sequence). V shed 4 bases, J shed 2 bases, and the junction held 3 bases outside the gene matches. CDR3 size: 14 residues. The CDR3 reads CASSGERDTDTQYF. The CDR3 nucleotides are TGCGCCAGCAGTGGGGAGCGGGACACAGATACGCAGTATTTT.

V and J are TRBV10-3 and TRBJ2-1; D uncertain. From germline, CDR1 is ENHRY and CDR2 SYGVKD. There are 13 residues in the CDR3. The V gene lost 7 bases and the J gene lost 8 bases, with 15 bases spanning the gap. The CDR3 sequence is CAITATSDDEQFF. In nucleotides, the CDR3 is TGTGCCATCACCGCCACGTCCGACGATGAGCAGTTCTTC.

This clonotype was counted a few times. CDR3 amino acids: CASGGVGRAGYEQYF. CDR3 DNA: TGTGCCAGCGGGGGAGTAGGAAGGGCAGGCTACGAGCAGTACTTC. The chain couples TRBV2 to TRBJ2-7; D may match TRBD1 or TRBD2 (5 bases each). The germline gives CDR1 SNHLY, CDR2 FYNNEI. V was cut by 8 bases and J by 3 bases, with 20 bases left in between. The CDR3 consists of 15 residues.

This clonotype was counted between two and nine times. The genes are TRBV12-3 or TRBV12-4 and TRBJ1-3, with no clear D. V shed 6 bases and J shed 4 bases, with 7 bases lying between them. The CDR3 consists of 12 residues. The CDR3 sequence: CASRQAGNTIYF. In nucleotides, the CDR3 is TGTGCCAGCAGGCAGGCGGGAAACACCATATATTTT.

This clonotype has just a few counts. The V call is TRBV6-1, the J call TRBJ2-7, with D hard to call. V was clipped by 2 bases and J by 7 bases, with 6 bases between them. CDR1 is MNHNS and CDR2 is SASEGT in the germline V gene. CDR3 length: 11 residues. This CDR3 reads CASSELEEQYF. In DNA, the CDR3 is TGTGCCAGCAGTGAACTGGAAGAGCAGTACTTC.

This sequence joins TRBV6-2 or TRBV6-3 and TRBJ1-2; possibly TRBD1 for D (6 bases). V was trimmed by 4 bases and J by 8 bases, leaving 20 bases between them. The CDR3 spans 15 residues. Germline CDR1 reads MNHEY; CDR2 reads SVGEGT. Here the CDR3 DNA reads TGTGCCAGCAGTTCCACGAGCAGGGGTAACGGCGGCTACACCTTC. It encodes CASSSTSRGNGGYTF.

This clonotype turned up a few times. The chain couples TRBV7-9 to TRBJ2-3; the match to TRBD2 covers 8 bases. There are 15 residues in the CDR3. Trimming removed 3 bases from V and 5 bases from J; junction bases left unmatched: 7. CDR1 is SEHNR, CDR2 FQNEAQ, per germline (reference sequence). In nucleotides, the CDR3 is TGTGCCAGCAGCTTCAGGCGGGAGGACGAAGATACGCAGTATTTT. This codes for CASSFRREDEDTQYF.